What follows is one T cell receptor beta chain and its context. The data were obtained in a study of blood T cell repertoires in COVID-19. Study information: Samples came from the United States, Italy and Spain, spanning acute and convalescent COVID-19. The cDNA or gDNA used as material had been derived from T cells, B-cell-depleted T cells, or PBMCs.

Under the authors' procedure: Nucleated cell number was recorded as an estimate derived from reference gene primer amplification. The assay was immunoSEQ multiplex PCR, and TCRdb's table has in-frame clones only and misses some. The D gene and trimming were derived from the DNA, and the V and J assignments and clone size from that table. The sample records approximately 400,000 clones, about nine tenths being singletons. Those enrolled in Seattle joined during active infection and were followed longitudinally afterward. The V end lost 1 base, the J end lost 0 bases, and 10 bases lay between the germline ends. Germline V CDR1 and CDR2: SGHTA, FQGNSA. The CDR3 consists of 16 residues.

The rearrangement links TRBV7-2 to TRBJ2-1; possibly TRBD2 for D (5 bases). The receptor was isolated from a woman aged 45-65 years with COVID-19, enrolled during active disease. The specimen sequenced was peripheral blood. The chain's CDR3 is CASSLVRGSSYNEQFF. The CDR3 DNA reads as TGTGCCAGCAGCTTAGTTCGGGGAAGCTCCTACAATGAGCAGTTCTTC.